This TCR beta chain originates from a study of regulatory T cells in long-lasting Graves disease. General study results and limits: Patients whose Graves' disease persisted exhibited lower TCR diversity than those newly diagnosed.

Notes on this clonotype: The antigen remains unidentified.

As to time point: newly diagnosed GD, antithyroid drugs for less than 3 months. Researchers made the TCR library from RNA that was extracted from PBMCs. In each case, Graves' disease was diagnosed per American Thyroid Association guidelines. Construction of the TCR beta libraries employed iRepertoire HTBI primers in conjunction with Arm-PCR of CDR3 regions. In the study's own analysis: The identification of roughly 62 TRBV and 14 to 15 TRBJ segments was made across samples. TCRdb re-called the multiplex PCR reads with MiXCR, one entry per CDR3 protein. The V and J calls, along with clone size, are taken from TCRdb and not from the paper's own processing. The data show just over 600,000 distinct CDR3 sequences, roughly 15% seen once. Deletions cut 6 bases from V and 0 bases from J, with 15 bases between. The CDR3 has 16 amino acids. The sample was also linked to a second study, of T cells in Graves' hyperthyroidism and ophthalmopathy. That paper adds: Diagnoses rested on clinical symptoms, serum thyroxine and TRAb, thyroid ultrasound and orbital computed tomography.

The rearrangement links TRBV12-3 or TRBV12-4 to TRBJ2-1; a possible D gene is TRBD2 (5 bases). The source of this sequence is a woman under 40 with Graves disease. Here the sequenced sample was peripheral blood mononuclear cells (PBMCs), taken at new diagnosis, from a patient treated with antithyroid drugs. For the CDR3, the DNA is TGTGCCAGCAGGCAAGCTAGCACCTACTCCTACAATGAGCAGTTCTTC. Protein sequence: CASRQASTYSYNEQFF.